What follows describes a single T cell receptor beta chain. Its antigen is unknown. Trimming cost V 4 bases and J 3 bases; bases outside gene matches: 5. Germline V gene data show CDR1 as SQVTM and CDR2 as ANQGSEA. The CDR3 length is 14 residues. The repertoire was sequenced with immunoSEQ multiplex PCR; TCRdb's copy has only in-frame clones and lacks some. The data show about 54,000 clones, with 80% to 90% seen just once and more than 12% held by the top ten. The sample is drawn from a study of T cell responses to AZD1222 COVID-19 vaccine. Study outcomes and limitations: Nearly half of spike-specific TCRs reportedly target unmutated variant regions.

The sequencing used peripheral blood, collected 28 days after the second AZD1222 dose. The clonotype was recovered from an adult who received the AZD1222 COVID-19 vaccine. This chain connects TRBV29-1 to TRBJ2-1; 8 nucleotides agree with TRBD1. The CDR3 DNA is TGCAGCGTTGGGCAGGGGGCCAGCTACAATGAGCAGTTCTTC. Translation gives CSVGQGASYNEQFF.